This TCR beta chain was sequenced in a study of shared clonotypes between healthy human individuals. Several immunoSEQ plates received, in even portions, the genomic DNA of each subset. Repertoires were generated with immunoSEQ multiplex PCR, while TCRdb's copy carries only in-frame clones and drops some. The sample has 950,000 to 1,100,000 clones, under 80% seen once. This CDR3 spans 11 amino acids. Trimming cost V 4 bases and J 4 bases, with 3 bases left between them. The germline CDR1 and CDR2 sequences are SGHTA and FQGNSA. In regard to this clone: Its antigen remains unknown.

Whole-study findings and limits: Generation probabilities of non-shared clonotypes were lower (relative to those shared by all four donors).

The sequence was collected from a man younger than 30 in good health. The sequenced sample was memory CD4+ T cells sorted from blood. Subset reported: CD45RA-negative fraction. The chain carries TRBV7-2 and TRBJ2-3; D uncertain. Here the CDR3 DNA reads TGTGCCAGCAGCTCGTCAGATACGCAGTATTTT. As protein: CASSSSDTQYF.